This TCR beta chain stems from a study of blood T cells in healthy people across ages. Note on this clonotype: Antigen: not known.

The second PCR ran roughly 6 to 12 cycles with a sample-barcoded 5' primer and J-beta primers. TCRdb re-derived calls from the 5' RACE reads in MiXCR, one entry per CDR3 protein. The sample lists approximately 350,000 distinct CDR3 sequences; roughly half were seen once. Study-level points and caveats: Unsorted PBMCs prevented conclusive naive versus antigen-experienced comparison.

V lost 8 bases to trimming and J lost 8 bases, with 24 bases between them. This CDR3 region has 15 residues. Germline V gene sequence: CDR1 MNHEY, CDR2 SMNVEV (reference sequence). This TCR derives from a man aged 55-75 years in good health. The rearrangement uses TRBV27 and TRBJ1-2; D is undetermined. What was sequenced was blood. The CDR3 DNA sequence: TGTGCCAGCCCCGTGAGCCCCAAATACTATGCCGGCTACACCTTC. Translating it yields CASPVSPKYYAGYTF.